The T cell receptor (beta chain) described here comes from a study of human T cells and chemical hapten exposure. From the RACE reads, TCRdb called clonotypes with MiXCR, one entry per CDR3 protein. This sample has more than 85,000 distinct CDR3 sequences, with around 35% found just once. Germline V gives CDR1 SQVTM, CDR2 ANQGSEA. This CDR3 is built from 14 residues. J was trimmed by 6 bases and V by 5 bases; bases with no gene match: 13. Documented time point: patch test 3, about 24 weeks after DPC sensitization. Treatment here: therapeutic diphenylcyclopropenone sensitization with weekly scalp DPC. The receptor was isolated from a man aged 40-49 years with alopecia areata. Some clones in this sample may be carry-over from other donors' samples. The gene calls are TRBV29-1 and TRBJ2-7, with 7 bases aligning to TRBD1. The sequencing used whole blood, collected in connection with sensitization to the hapten diphenylcyclopropenone (DPC). CDR3 loop: CSVTRQGTFSEQYF. CDR3 nucleotides: TGCAGCGTTACACGACAGGGTACATTCTCCGAGCAGTACTTC.